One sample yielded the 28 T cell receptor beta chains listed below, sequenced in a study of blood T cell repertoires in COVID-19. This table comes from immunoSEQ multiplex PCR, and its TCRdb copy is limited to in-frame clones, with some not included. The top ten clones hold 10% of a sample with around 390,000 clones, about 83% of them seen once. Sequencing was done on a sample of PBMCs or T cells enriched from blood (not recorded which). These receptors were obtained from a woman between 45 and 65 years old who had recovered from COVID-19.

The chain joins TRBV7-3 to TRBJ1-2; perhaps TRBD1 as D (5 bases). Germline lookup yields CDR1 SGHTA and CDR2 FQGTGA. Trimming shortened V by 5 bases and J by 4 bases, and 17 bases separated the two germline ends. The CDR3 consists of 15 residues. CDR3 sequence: CASSAGRGGGYGYTF. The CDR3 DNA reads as TGTGCCAGCAGCGCGGGACGGGGCGGAGGCTATGGCTACACCTTC.

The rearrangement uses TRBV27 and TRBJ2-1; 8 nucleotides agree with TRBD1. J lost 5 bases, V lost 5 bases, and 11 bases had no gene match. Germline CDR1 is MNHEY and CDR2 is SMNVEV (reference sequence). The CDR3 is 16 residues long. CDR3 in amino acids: CASSPLMGQANNEQFF. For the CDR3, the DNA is TGTGCCAGCAGTCCCCTAATGGGACAGGCGAACAATGAGCAGTTCTTC.

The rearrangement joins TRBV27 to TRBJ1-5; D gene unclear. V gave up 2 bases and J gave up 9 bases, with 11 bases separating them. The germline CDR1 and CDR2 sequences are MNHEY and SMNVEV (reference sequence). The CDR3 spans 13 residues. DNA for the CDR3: TGTGCCAGCAGTTTAAGCTCACTTGGGCCCCAGCATTTT. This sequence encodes CASSLSSLGPQHF.

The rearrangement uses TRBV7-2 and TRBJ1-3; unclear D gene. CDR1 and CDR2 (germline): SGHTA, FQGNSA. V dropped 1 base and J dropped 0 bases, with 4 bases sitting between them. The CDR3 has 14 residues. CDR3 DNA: TGTGCCAGCAGCTTAGACAACTCTGGAAACACCATATATTTT. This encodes CASSLDNSGNTIYF. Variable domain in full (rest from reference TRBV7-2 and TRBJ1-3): GAGVSQSPSNKVTEKGKDVELRCDPISGHTALYWYRQSLGQGLEFLIYFQGNSAPDKSGLPSDRFSAERTGGSVSTLTIQRTQQEDSAVYLCASSLDNSGNTIYFGEGSWLTVV.

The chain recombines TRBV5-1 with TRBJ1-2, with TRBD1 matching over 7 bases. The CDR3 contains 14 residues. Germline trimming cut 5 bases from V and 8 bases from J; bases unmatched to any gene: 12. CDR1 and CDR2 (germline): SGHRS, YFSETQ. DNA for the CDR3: TGCGCCAGCAGTTCAGGGGGAGGCGGACGCGGCTACACCTTC. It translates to CASSSGGGGRGYTF.

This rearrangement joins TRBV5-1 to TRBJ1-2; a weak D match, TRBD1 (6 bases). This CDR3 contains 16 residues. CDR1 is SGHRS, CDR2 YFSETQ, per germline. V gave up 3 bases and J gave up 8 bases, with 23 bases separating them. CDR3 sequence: CASSSAFGGAFYGYTF. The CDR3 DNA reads TGCGCCAGCAGCTCCGCGTTTGGGGGGGCGTTTTACGGCTACACCTTC.

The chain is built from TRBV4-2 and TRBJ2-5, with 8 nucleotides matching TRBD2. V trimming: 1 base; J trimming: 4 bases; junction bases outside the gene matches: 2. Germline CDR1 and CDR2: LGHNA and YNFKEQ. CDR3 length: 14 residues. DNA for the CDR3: TGTGCCAGCAGCCAAGGACTAGCGAGAGAGACCCAGTACTTC. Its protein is CASSQGLARETQYF.

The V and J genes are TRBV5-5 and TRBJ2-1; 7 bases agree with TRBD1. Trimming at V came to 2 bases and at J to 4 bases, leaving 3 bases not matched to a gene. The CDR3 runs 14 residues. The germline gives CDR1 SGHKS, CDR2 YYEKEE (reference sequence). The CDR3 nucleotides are TGTGCCAGCAGCTTAACAGGGGTTTACAATGAGCAGTTCTTC. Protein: CASSLTGVYNEQFF.

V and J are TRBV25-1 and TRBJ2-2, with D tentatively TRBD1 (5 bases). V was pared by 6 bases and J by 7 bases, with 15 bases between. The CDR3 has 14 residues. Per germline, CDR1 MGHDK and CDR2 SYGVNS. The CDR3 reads CASSPTGVSGELFF. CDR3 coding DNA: TGTGCCAGCAGCCCCACAGGTGTAAGCGGGGAGCTGTTTTTT.

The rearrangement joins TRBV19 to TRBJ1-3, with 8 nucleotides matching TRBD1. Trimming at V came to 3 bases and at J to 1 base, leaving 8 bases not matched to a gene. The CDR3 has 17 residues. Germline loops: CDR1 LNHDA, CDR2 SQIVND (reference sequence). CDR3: CASSIPPGGASGNTIYF. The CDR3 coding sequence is TGTGCCAGTAGTATCCCCCCAGGGGGCGCTTCTGGAAACACCATATATTTT. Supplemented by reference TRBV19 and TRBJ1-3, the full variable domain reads DGGITQSPKYLFRKEGQNVTLSCEQNLNHDAMYWYRQDPGQGLRLIYYSQIVNDFQKGDIAEGYSVSREKKESFPLTVTSAQKNPTAFYLCASSIPPGGASGNTIYFGEGSWLTVV.

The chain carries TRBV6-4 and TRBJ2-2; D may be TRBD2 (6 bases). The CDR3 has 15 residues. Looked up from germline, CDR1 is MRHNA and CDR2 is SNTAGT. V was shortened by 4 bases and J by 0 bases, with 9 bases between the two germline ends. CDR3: CASSVEGTNTGELFF. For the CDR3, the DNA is TGTGCCAGCAGTGTGGAGGGGACGAACACCGGGGAGCTGTTTTTT.

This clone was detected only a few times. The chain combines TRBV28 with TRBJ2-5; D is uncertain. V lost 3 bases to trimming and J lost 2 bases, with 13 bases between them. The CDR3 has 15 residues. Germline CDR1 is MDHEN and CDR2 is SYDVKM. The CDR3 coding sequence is TGTGCCAGCAGTTTGACTTGGAATTTACAAGAGACCCAGTACTTC. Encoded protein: CASSLTWNLQETQYF.

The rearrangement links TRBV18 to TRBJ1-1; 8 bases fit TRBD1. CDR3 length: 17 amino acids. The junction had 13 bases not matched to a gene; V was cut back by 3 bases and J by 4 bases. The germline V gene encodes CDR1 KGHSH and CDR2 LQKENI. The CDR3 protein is CASSPQTWTGKGTEAFF. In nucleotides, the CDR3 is TGTGCCAGCTCACCGCAAACTTGGACAGGGAAGGGCACTGAAGCTTTCTTT. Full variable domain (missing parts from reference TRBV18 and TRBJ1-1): NAGVMQNPRHLVRRRGQEARLRCSPMKGHSHVYWYRQLPEEGLKFMVYLQKENIIDESGMPKERFSAEFPKEGPSILRIQQVVRGDSAAYFCASSPQTWTGKGTEAFFGQGTRLTVV.

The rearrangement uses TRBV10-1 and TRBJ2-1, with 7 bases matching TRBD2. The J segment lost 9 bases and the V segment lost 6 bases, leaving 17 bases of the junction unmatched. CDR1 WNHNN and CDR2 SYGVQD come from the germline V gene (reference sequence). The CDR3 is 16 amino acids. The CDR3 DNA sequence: TGCGCCAGCAGACCCCTTCGGGGGGAGGGTTTTGGTGAGCAGTTCTTC. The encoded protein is CASRPLRGEGFGEQFF.

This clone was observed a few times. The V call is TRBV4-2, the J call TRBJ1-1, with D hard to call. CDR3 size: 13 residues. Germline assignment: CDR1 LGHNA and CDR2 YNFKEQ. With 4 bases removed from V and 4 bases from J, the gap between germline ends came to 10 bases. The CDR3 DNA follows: TGTGCCAGCAGCCCCCCAACGGGCACTGAAGCTTTCTTT. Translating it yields CASSPPTGTEAFF.

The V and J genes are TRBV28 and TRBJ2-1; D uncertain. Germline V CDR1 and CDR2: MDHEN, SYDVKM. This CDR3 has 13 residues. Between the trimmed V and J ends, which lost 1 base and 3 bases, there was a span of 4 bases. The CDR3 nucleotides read TGTGCCAGCAGTTTATACATCTACAATGAGCAGTTCTTC. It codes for CASSLYIYNEQFF. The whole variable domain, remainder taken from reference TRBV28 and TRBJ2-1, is DVKVTQSSRYLVKRTGEKVFLECVQDMDHENMFWYRQDPGLGLRLIYFSYDVKMKEKGDIPEGYSVSREKKERFSLILESASTNQTSMYLCASSLYIYNEQFFGPGTRLTVL.

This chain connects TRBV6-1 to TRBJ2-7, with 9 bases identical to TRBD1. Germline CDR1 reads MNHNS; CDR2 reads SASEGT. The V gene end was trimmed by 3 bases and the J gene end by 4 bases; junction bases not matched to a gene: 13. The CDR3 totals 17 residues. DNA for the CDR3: TGTGCCAGCAGTGATTGGAACAGGGGGCAAACAGGGTACGAGCAGTACTTC. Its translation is CASSDWNRGQTGYEQYF.

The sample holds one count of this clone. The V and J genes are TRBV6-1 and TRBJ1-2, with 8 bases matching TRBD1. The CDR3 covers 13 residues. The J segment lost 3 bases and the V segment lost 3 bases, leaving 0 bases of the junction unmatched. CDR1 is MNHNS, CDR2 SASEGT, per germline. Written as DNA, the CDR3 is TGTGCCAGCAGTGAGACAGGGGACTATGGCTACACCTTC. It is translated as CASSETGDYGYTF.

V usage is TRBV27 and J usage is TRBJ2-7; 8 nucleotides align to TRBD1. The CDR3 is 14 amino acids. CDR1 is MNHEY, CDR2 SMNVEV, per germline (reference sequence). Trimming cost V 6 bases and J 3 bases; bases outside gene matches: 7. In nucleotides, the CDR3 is TGTGCCAGCAGCTCGACAGGGGTAGGCTACGAGCAGTACTTC. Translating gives CASSSTGVGYEQYF.

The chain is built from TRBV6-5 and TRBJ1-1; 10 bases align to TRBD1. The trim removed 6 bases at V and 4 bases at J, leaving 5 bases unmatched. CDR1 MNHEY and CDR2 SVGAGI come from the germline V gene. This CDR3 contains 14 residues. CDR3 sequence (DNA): TGTGCCAGCAGGACAGGGGGCGCGACCACTGAAGCTTTCTTT. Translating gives CASRTGGATTEAFF.

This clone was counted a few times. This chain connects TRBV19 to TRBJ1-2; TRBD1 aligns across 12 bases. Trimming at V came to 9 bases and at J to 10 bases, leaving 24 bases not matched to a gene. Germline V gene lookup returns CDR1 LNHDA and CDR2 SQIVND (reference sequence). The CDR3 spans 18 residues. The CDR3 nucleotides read TGTGCCAGCTTCCCATATGAAATGGGACAGGGGGCTCTCCGAGCCTACACCTTC. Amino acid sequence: CASFPYEMGQGALRAYTF.

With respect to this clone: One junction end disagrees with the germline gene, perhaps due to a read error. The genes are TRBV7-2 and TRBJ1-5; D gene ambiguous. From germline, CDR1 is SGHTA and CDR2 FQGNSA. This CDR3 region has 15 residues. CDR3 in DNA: TGTGCCAGCAGCTTAGCTTCACAGAACAATCAACCCCAGCATTTT. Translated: CASSLASQNNQPQHF.

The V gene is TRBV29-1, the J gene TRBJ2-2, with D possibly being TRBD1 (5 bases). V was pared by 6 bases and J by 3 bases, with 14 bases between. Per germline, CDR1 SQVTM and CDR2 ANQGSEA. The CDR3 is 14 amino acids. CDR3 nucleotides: TGCAGCGTCAGCAGGGCAAGAGACACCGGGGAGCTGTTTTTT. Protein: CSVSRARDTGELFF.

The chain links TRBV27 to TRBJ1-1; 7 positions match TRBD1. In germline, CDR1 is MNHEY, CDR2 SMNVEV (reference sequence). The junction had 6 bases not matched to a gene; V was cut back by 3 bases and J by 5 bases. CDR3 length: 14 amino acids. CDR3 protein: CASSFNRGATEAFF. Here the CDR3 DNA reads TGTGCCAGCAGTTTTAACAGGGGTGCAACTGAAGCTTTCTTT.

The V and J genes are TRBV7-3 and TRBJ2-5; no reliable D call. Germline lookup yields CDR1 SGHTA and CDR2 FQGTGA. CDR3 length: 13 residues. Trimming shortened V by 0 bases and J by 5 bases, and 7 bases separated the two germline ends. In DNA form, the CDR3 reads TGTGCCAGCAGCTTAACTCTGCGGGAGACCCAGTACTTC. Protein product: CASSLTLRETQYF.

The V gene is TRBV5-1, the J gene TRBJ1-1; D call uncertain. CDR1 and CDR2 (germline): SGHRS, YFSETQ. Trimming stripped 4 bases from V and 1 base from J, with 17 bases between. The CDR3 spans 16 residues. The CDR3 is CASSPGWREPNTEAFF. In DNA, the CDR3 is TGCGCCAGCAGCCCGGGTTGGAGGGAGCCGAACACTGAAGCTTTCTTT.

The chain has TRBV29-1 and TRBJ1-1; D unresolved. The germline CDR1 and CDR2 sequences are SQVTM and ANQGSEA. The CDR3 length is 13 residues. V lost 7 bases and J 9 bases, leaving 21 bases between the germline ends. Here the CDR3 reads CSGNRGPGNQAFF. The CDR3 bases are TGCAGCGGGAATCGAGGACCCGGGAATCAAGCTTTCTTT.

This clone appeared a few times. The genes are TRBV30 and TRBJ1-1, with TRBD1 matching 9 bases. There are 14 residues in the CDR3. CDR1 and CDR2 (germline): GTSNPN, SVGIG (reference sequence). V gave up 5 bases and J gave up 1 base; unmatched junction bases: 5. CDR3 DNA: TGTGCCTGGCTCGTACAGGGGGCGAACACTGAAGCTTTCTTT. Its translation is CAWLVQGANTEAFF.